These 29 T cell receptor beta chains came from one sample sequenced in a study of a mutant IDH1 vaccine in newly diagnosed glioma. Time point meaning: week 47, end of study. The vaccine gave 300 ug of a 20-mer mutant IDH1 peptide subcutaneously per dose. Profiling relied on immunoSEQ multiplex PCR, and the TCRdb table lists in-frame clones only, not all of them. The data show about 50,000 clones, approximately 88% seen once. No antigen has been identified for these receptors. The sample in question was PBMCs, obtained from a glioma patient whose treatment included an IDH1 peptide vaccine. Receptor source: a woman in her 30s with glioma. Some clones in this sample may be carry-over from other donors' samples.

The chain links TRBV30 to TRBJ1-1; TRBD1 matches 7 bases. The J segment lost 5 bases and the V segment lost 1 base, leaving 10 bases of the junction unmatched. Germline CDR1 reads GTSNPN; CDR2 reads SVGIG (reference sequence). The CDR3 runs 15 residues. CDR3 bases: TGTGCCTGGAGTGCCCCCAGGGGGAGACGGACTGAAGCTTTCTTT. This encodes CAWSAPRGRRTEAFF.

In DNA, the CDR3 is TGTGCCAGCAGCTTAACGCGGACAGAGGCTTACGAGCAGTACTTC. Translation: CASSLTRTEAYEQYF. This sequence joins TRBV7-9 and TRBJ2-7; D is possibly TRBD1 (6 bases). The CDR3 runs to 15 residues. V was trimmed by 2 bases and J by 4 bases, leaving 15 bases between them. Germline V lookup: CDR1 SEHNR, CDR2 FQNEAQ (reference sequence).

The rearrangement uses TRBV19 and TRBJ2-5; 10 bases align to TRBD2. The CDR3 covers 15 residues. The V gene's germline CDR1 is LNHDA and CDR2 SQIVND (reference sequence). J lost 5 bases, V lost 8 bases, and 11 bases had no gene match. Written as DNA, the CDR3 is TGTGCCAGTGGGACTAGCGCGAGGGGGATTGAGACCCAGTACTTC. It yields the protein CASGTSARGIETQYF.

The gene calls are TRBV18 and TRBJ2-3, with 7 bases fitting TRBD1. Germline loops: CDR1 KGHSH, CDR2 LQKENI. V lost 4 bases to trimming and J lost 2 bases; unmatched junction nucleotides: 9. CDR3 length: 16 amino acids. The chain's CDR3 is CASSRPWDSNTDTQYF. The CDR3 nucleotides read TGTGCCAGCTCACGGCCTTGGGACAGCAACACAGATACGCAGTATTTT.

The chain links TRBV15 to TRBJ2-7; D might be TRBD1 or TRBD2, each matching 6 bases. V lost 6 bases, J lost 0 bases, and 15 bases lay in between. Germline V gene data show CDR1 as LNHNV and CDR2 as YYDKDF (reference sequence). The CDR3 consists of 15 residues. DNA of the CDR3: TGTGCCACCAGTCTGGAGGGGGGCAGCTCCTACGAGCAGTACTTC. This codes for CATSLEGGSSYEQYF.

This clone has only one observation. The chain combines TRBV7-6 with TRBJ1-5; D is unclear. There are 13 residues in the CDR3. Trimming stripped 4 bases from V and 4 bases from J, with 8 bases between. Looked up from germline, CDR1 is SGHVS and CDR2 is FNYEAQ. The CDR3 DNA reads TGTGCCAGCAGCTCGCTCAAGAATCAGCCCCAGCATTTT. This gives the protein CASSSLKNQPQHF.

The chain employs TRBV13 and TRBJ2-2; 8 nucleotides align to TRBD1. The CDR3 length is 15 residues. Looked up from germline, CDR1 is PRHDT and CDR2 is FYEKMQ (reference sequence). The V segment lost 4 bases and the J segment 0 bases; nucleotides outside the gene matches: 1. CDR3 sequence: CASSYRGTNTGELFF. The DNA of the CDR3 is TGTGCCAGCAGCTACAGGGGGACGAACACCGGGGAGCTGTTTTTT.

The CDR3 bases are TGCGCCAGCAGCCAAGCCCCCCCAGGGGGCTCCTACGAGCAGTACTTC. Protein product: CASSQAPPGGSYEQYF. The chain links TRBV4-1 to TRBJ2-7; 7 bases are shared with TRBD1. The V gene end was trimmed by 1 base and the J gene end by 0 bases; junction bases not matched to a gene: 6. This CDR3 contains 16 residues. Germline CDR1 reads MGHRA; CDR2 reads YSYEKL.

The chain is built from TRBV5-5 and TRBJ2-2; 11 bases are a match to TRBD2. Germline CDR1 and CDR2: SGHKS and YYEKEE (reference sequence). V trimming: 4 bases; J trimming: 7 bases; junction bases outside the gene matches: 6. This CDR3 is 15 amino acids long. In nucleotides, the CDR3 is TGTGCCAGCAGCCCCCAGCTAGCGGGGGGCGGGGAGCTGTTTTTT. Translated: CASSPQLAGGGELFF.

The chain carries TRBV30 and TRBJ2-1, with 11 nucleotides matching TRBD2. The trim removed 1 base at V and 3 bases at J, leaving 2 bases unmatched. The CDR3 is made up of 15 amino acids. Germline V gene data show CDR1 as GTSNPN and CDR2 as SVGIG (reference sequence). The CDR3 DNA is TGTGCCTGGAGTGCTAGCGGGAGGAACTACAATGAGCAGTTCTTC. This gives the protein CAWSASGRNYNEQFF.

On this clone: At one end, the junction sequence differs from germline, possibly due to a read error. The chain couples TRBV7-7 to TRBJ2-7; no reliable D call. CDR1 and CDR2 (germline): SSHAT, FNYEAQ (reference sequence). This CDR3 is 15 amino acids long. Here the CDR3 DNA reads TGTGCTAGCAGCTTAGTGGGCAGAACTCGGGTCGAGCAGTACTTC. This encodes CASSLVGRTRVEQYF.

The chain couples TRBV28 to TRBJ2-5, with D tentatively TRBD1 (5 bases). CDR1 is MDHEN, CDR2 SYDVKM, per germline. The CDR3 has 14 residues. The V gene lost 6 bases and the J gene lost 4 bases, with 15 bases spanning the gap. CDR3 in amino acids: CASSRDSALETQYF. In DNA, the CDR3 is TGTGCCAGCAGCCGCGACAGTGCCCTAGAGACCCAGTACTTC.

The V call is TRBV28, the J call TRBJ2-7, with 8 bases aligning to TRBD1. The J segment lost 6 bases and the V segment lost 6 bases, leaving 4 bases of the junction unmatched. Germline V gene lookup returns CDR1 MDHEN and CDR2 SYDVKM. There are 12 residues in the CDR3. CDR3 sequence: CASRQGAGEQYF. CDR3 nucleotide sequence: TGTGCCAGCAGGCAGGGGGCTGGCGAGCAGTACTTC.

The rearrangement uses TRBV6-5 and TRBJ1-1, with TRBD1 matching 10 bases. This CDR3 has 14 residues. After removal of 2 bases from V and 8 bases from J, the junction contained 5 bases not matched to a gene. Germline values: CDR1 MNHEY, CDR2 SVGAGI. The chain's CDR3 is CASSYGGTGAEAFF. For the CDR3, the DNA is TGTGCCAGCAGTTACGGGGGGACAGGGGCCGAAGCTTTCTTT.

The chain joins TRBV2 to TRBJ2-5; D might be TRBD1 (5 bases). The V end was cut by 6 bases, the J end by 5 bases, with 22 bases between. Germline CDR1 SNHLY, CDR2 FYNNEI. The CDR3 sequence is 16 residues long. CDR3: CASRGPRQGLWETQYF. The CDR3, as DNA: TGTGCCAGCAGGGGCCCCCGGCAGGGCCTATGGGAGACCCAGTACTTC.

This chain links TRBV7-6 with TRBJ2-5; D not resolved. The germline CDR1 and CDR2 sequences are SGHVS and FNYEAQ. There are 14 residues in the CDR3. Trimming pared 5 bases from V and 2 bases from J, leaving 12 bases between. The CDR3, as DNA: TGTGCCAGCAGCCCGAATTGGCTTCAAGAGACCCAGTACTTC. Its translation is CASSPNWLQETQYF.

The chain employs TRBV6-1 and TRBJ2-5; maybe TRBD1 (5 bases). Germline V gene data show CDR1 as MNHNS and CDR2 as SASEGT. V was clipped by 2 bases and J by 0 bases, with 13 bases between them. The CDR3 sequence is 16 residues long. The CDR3 loop is CASSEIRGSNQETQYF. The CDR3 DNA follows: TGTGCCAGCAGTGAAATTAGGGGCAGTAACCAAGAGACCCAGTACTTC.

The V call is TRBV29-1, the J call TRBJ2-3, with 12 bases aligning to TRBD2. The V and J ends lost 6 bases and 4 bases, in that order; junction bases with no gene match: 5. Germline values: CDR1 SQVTM, CDR2 ANQGSEA. The CDR3 has 14 residues. CDR3 sequence: CSVTSGSRADTQYF. CDR3 bases: TGCAGCGTGACTAGCGGGAGTAGGGCAGATACGCAGTATTTT.

This chain links TRBV30 with TRBJ2-7, with 10 positions matching TRBD1. The CDR3 has 13 amino acids. Trimming removed 3 bases from V and 2 bases from J; junction bases left unmatched: 1. Germline V gives CDR1 GTSNPN, CDR2 SVGIG (reference sequence). The CDR3 here is CAWRGQGAYEQYF. In DNA, the CDR3 is TGTGCCTGGAGAGGACAGGGGGCCTACGAGCAGTACTTC. Supplemented by reference TRBV30 and TRBJ2-7, the full variable domain reads SQTIHQWPATLVQPVGSPLSLECTVEGTSNPNLYWYRQAAGRGLQLLFYSVGIGQISSEVPQNLSASRPQDRQFILSSKKLLLSDSGFYLCAWRGQGAYEQYFGPGTRLTVT.

The CDR3 protein is CASSHSSDSYPTEAFF. The CDR3 nucleotides read TGCGCCAGCAGCCACAGCTCCGACAGCTACCCCACTGAAGCTTTCTTT. The chain combines TRBV4-1 with TRBJ1-1, with D perhaps TRBD1 (5 bases). Germline V gene data show CDR1 as MGHRA and CDR2 as YSYEKL. The CDR3 extends over 16 amino acids. The V and J ends lost 3 bases and 4 bases respectively, with 18 bases between them.

The rearrangement links TRBV5-6 to TRBJ1-4; a weak D match, TRBD1 (5 bases). This CDR3 is built from 15 residues. V lost 0 bases and J lost 6, with 12 bases in between. In germline, CDR1 is SGHDT, CDR2 YYEEEE. CDR3 sequence: CASSLARVRDEKLFF. CDR3 DNA sequence: TGTGCCAGCAGCTTGGCCAGGGTCAGAGATGAAAAACTGTTTTTT.

The chain has TRBV9 and TRBJ1-1, with 7 bases lining up with TRBD1. V was pared by 0 bases and J by 2 bases, with 1 base of the junction left unmatched. Germline values: CDR1 SGDLS, CDR2 YYNGEE. This CDR3 contains 14 residues. CDR3: CASSVGTGNTEAFF. Here the CDR3 DNA reads TGTGCCAGCAGCGTAGGGACAGGCAACACTGAAGCTTTCTTT.

The count of this clone is one. This sequence joins TRBV14 and TRBJ1-1; D is possibly TRBD1 (5 bases). The CDR3 has 13 residues. CDR1 and CDR2 from the germline V gene are SGHDN and FVKESK. V lost 1 base, J lost 7 bases, and 10 bases lay in between. The CDR3, as DNA: TGTGCCAGCAGCCAAGTGGGGACCCTTGAAGCTTTCTTT. Protein: CASSQVGTLEAFF.

The chain joins TRBV20-1 to TRBJ1-2; D call uncertain. Germline loops: CDR1 DFQATT, CDR2 SNEGSKA (reference sequence). V was trimmed by 3 bases and J by 6 bases, leaving 8 bases between them. The CDR3 runs to 11 residues. CDR3 in amino acids: CSASWADGYTF. The CDR3 bases are TGCAGTGCTAGTTGGGCGGATGGCTACACCTTC.

The sample holds a few counts of this clone. The genes are TRBV7-9 and TRBJ1-1, with 8 nucleotides matching TRBD1. The CDR3 consists of 16 residues. CDR1 is SEHNR and CDR2 is FQNEAQ in the germline V gene (reference sequence). V was pared by 4 bases and J by 1 base, with 8 bases of the junction left unmatched. DNA of the CDR3: TGTGCCAGCAGCTCCACAGACAGGGGAGGGAACACTGAAGCTTTCTTT. Translating it yields CASSSTDRGGNTEAFF.

The V gene is TRBV29-1, the J gene TRBJ2-7, with D perhaps matching TRBD2 (6 bases). The V and J ends lost 4 bases and 3 bases respectively, with 13 bases between them. Germline V gives CDR1 SQVTM, CDR2 ANQGSEA. This CDR3 has 13 amino acids. CDR3 in amino acids: CSVGGDFLYEQYF. CDR3 DNA: TGCAGCGTTGGGGGGGACTTCCTCTACGAGCAGTACTTC.

The gene calls are TRBV7-9 and TRBJ2-6; D remains unclear. Germline assignment: CDR1 SEHNR and CDR2 FQNEAQ (reference sequence). The V gene lost 6 bases and the J gene lost 3 bases, with 6 bases spanning the gap. CDR3 size: 13 residues. DNA of the CDR3: TGTGCCAGCAGAGCTAGTGGGGCCAACGTCCTGACTTTC. This translates into CASRASGANVLTF.

The chain combines TRBV9 with TRBJ2-3; 7 nucleotides line up with TRBD2. The CDR3 has 16 residues. CDR1 SGDLS and CDR2 YYNGEE come from the germline V gene. Trimming removed 1 base from V and 1 base from J; junction bases left unmatched: 6. The CDR3 DNA reads TGTGCCAGCAGCGTACTAGTGGCGGGAGGCACAGATACGCAGTATTTT. This codes for CASSVLVAGGTDTQYF.

V gene TRBV25-1 combines with J gene TRBJ1-1; 10 nucleotides line up with TRBD1. The CDR3 sequence is 13 residues long. Looked up from germline, CDR1 is MGHDK and CDR2 is SYGVNS. V lost 6 bases to trimming and J lost 4 bases; unmatched junction nucleotides: 2. The CDR3 here is CASSGQGGTEAFF. In DNA form, the CDR3 reads TGTGCCAGCAGCGGACAGGGGGGCACTGAAGCTTTCTTT. The whole variable domain, remainder taken from reference TRBV25-1 and TRBJ1-1, is EADIYQTPRYLVIGTGKKITLECSQTMGHDKMYWYQQDPGMELHLIHYSYGVNSTEKGDLSSESTVSRIRTEHFPLTLESARPSHTSQYLCASSGQGGTEAFFGQGTRLTVV.